The entry below gives a single T cell receptor (beta chain) sequence along with its context. The antigen is not known. The sample is drawn from a study of OX40 agonist ivuxolimab in advanced cancers. At the level of the study: Recorded diagnoses for dose-escalation patients were hepatocellular carcinoma, melanoma, renal cell or head and neck cancer. Subjects had a mean age of about 57 years, with a range of 23 to 79; less than 90% were male.

V trimming: 5 bases; J trimming: 10 bases; junction bases outside the gene matches: 12. Germline V gene sequence: CDR1 SGHAT, CDR2 FQDESV (reference sequence). The CDR3 consists of 16 residues. Study-wide results and caveats: Patients with a partial response at 0.1-3.0 mg/kg had among the lowest clonal expansion.

TCRdb keeps only in-frame clones here, not all; method: immunoSEQ multiplex PCR. Of about 27,000 clones listed, approximately 79% are singletons. The sequencing here drew on CD4+ or CD8+ T cells sorted from blood, taken in a trial of the OX40 agonist ivuxolimab. The J gene is TRBJ2-1, the V gene TRBV11-1; 12 bases fit TRBD2. The sequence derives from an adult with an advanced solid tumor such as melanoma, head and neck, liver or kidney cancer. CDR3 bases: TGTGCCAGCAGCCACCCCGACCGGACTAGCGGGATAGAGCAGTTCTTC. Its translation is CASSHPDRTSGIEQFF.